This passage covers 4 T cell receptor beta chains from one sample sequenced in a study of early T cells in non-severe SARS-CoV-2 infection. Using its own MiXCR run on the 5' RACE reads, TCRdb lists one record per CDR3 protein. The sample has roughly 61,000 distinct CDR3 sequences; less than 15% are singletons. Sequenced here: whole blood, sampled at baseline. These receptors were collected from an adult who was a healthcare worker with PCR-confirmed SARS-CoV-2 infection or an uninfected control (not recorded which).

This clonotype was counted at least ten times. Here the CDR3 reads CASSRGQGGTETQYF. The CDR3 DNA is TGTGCCAGCAGTCGGGGACAGGGGGGAACGGAGACCCAGTACTTC. The J gene is TRBJ2-5, the V gene TRBV6-5; TRBD1 matches at 11 bases. Germline CDR1 reads MNHEY; CDR2 reads SVGAGI. V gave up 5 bases and J gave up 5 bases; unmatched junction bases: 7. The length of the CDR3 is 15 residues.

The V call is TRBV5-1, the J call TRBJ2-7; 7 bases agree with TRBD1. CDR1 and CDR2 (germline): SGHRS, YFSETQ. There are 14 residues in the CDR3. V was clipped by 2 bases and J by 2 bases; unmatched bases: 4. CDR3 DNA sequence: TGCGCCAGCAGCTTAGGGACAGCGACCTACGAGCAGTACTTC. Encoded protein: CASSLGTATYEQYF.

This clonotype was detected only a few times. This chain links TRBV19 with TRBJ1-2; weak D call: TRBD1 (6 bases). The CDR3 consists of 13 residues. V lost 10 bases and J lost 3, with 15 bases in between. Germline loops: CDR1 LNHDA, CDR2 SQIVND (reference sequence). The CDR3 protein is CATKRGADYGYTF. The CDR3 DNA reads TGTGCCACTAAACGGGGGGCGGACTATGGCTACACCTTC.

V gene TRBV7-6 combines with J gene TRBJ1-1, with a tentative D call TRBD1 (6 bases). Germline V gene sequence: CDR1 SGHVS, CDR2 FNYEAQ. V gave up 1 base and J gave up 8 bases, with 8 bases separating them. The CDR3 totals 12 residues. CDR3 amino acids: CASSLEGGEAFF. The CDR3 DNA reads as TGTGCCAGCAGCTTAGAGGGGGGGGAAGCTTTCTTT.